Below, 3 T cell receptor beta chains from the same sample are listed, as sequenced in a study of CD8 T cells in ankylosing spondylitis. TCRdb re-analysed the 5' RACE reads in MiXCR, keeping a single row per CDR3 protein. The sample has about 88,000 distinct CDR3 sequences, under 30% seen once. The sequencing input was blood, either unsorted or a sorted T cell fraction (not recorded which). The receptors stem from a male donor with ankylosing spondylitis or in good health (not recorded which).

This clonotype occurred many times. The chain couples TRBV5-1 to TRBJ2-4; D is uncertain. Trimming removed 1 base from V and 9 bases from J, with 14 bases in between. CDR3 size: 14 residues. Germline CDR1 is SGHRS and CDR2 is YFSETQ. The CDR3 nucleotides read TGCGCCAGCAGCTTGTCAGGTGAAGTTGGCATTCAGTACTTC. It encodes CASSLSGEVGIQYF.

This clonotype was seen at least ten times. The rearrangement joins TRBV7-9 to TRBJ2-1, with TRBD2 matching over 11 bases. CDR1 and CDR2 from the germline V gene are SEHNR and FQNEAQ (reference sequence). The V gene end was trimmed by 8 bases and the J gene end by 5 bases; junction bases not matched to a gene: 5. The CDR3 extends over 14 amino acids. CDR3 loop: CASRGLAANNEQFF. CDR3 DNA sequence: TGTGCCAGCCGGGGACTAGCGGCTAACAATGAGCAGTTCTTC.

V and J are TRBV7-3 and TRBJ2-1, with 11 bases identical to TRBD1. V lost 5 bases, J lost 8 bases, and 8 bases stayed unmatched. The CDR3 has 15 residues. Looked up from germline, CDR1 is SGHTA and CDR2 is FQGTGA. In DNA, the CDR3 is TGTGCCAGCAGCATGGGACAGGGGGGATATTATGAGCAGTTCTTC. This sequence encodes CASSMGQGGYYEQFF.